The TCR beta chain described here comes from a study of blood T cells in healthy people across ages. Primers used in a second PCR of roughly 7 to 12 cycles were a sample-barcoded 5' primer and a J-beta primer mix. Each single sample gave us at least 2.5 million CDR3-containing paired-end reads. TCRdb fed the 5' RACE reads into MiXCR, producing one record per CDR3 protein. The repertoire holds 700,000 or so distinct CDR3 sequences, over 40% seen once, with 25% to 30% in the top ten. This CDR3 contains 15 residues. From germline, CDR1 is SGHTA and CDR2 FQGNSA. There were at least 5.5 micrograms of total RNA extracted from every sample.

The clonotype was recovered from an elderly man in good health. The chain carries TRBV7-2 and TRBJ2-1, with 8 positions matching TRBD1. The J call is doubtful: the DNA matches TRBJ2-7 better. The sequencing input was blood. CDR3 protein: CASSFSGGIYNEQYF. In DNA, the CDR3 is TGTGCCAGCAGCTTTTCAGGGGGCATCTACAATGAGCAGTACTTC.